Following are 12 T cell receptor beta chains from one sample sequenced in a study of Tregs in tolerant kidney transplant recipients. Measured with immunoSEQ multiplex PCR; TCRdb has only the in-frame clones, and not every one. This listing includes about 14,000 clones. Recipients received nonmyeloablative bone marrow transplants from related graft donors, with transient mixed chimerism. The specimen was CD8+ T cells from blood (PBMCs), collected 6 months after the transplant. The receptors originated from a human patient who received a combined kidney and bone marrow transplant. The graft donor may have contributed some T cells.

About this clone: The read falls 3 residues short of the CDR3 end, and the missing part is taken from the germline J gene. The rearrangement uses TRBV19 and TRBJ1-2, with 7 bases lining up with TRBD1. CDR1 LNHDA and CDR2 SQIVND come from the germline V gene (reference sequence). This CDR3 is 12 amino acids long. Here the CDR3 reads CASAGQFYDYTF. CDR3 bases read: TGTGCCAGTGCGGGACAGTTCTACGAC.

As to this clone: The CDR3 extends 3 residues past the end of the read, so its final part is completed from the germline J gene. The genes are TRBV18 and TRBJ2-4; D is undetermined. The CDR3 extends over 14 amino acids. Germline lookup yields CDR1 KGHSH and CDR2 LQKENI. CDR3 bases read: TGTGCCAGCTCACCACCCTCCCCTAACTATGGT. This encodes CASSPPSPNYG. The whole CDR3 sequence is CASSPPSPNYGQYF.

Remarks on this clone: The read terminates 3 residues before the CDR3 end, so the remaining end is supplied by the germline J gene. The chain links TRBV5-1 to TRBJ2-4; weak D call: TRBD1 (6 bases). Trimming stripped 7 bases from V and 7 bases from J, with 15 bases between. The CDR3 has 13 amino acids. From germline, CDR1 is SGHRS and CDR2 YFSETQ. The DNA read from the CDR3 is TGCGCCAGCGGAGACAGGACGGGGAACATT. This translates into CASGDRTGNI. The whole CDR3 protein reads CASGDRTGNIQYF.

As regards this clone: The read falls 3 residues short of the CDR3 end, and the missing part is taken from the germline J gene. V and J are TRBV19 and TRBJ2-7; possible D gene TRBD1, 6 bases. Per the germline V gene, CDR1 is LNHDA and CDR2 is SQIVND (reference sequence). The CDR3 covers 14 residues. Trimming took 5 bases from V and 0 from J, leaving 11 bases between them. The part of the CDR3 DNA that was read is TGTGCCAGTAGTGAGGGGGACCCCTCCTACGAG. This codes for CASSEGDPSYE. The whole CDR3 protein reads CASSEGDPSYEQYF.

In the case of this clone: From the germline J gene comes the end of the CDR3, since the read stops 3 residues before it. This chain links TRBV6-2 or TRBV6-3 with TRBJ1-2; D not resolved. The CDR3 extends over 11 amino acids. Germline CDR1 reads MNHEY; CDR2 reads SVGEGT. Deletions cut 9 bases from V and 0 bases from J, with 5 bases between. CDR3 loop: CASQANYGYTF. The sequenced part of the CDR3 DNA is TGTGCCAGTCAGGCTAACTATGGC.

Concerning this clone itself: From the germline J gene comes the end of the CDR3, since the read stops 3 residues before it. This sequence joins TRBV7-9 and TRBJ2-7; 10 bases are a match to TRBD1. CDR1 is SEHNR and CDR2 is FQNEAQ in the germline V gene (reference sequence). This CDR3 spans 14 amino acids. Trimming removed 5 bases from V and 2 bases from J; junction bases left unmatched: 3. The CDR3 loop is CASSPGTGAYEQYF. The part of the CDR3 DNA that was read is TGTGCCAGCAGCCCGGGGACAGGGGCCTACGAG.

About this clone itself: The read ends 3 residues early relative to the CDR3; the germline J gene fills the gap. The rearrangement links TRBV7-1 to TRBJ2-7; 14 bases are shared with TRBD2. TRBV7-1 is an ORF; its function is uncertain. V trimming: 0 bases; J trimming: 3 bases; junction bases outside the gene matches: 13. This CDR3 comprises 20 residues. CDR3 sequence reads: CASSSARTSGRLPMCYEQYF. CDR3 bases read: TGTGCCAGCAGCTCAGCTCGGACTAGCGGGAGGCTTCCCATGTGCTACGAG.

The part of the CDR3 DNA that was read is TGTGCCAGCAGGGAAAGGACAGGGGCGGTCTACGAG. This translates into CASRERTGAVYE. The CDR3 in full is CASRERTGAVYEQYF. The chain has TRBV2 and TRBJ2-7, with 9 positions matching TRBD1. From the germline J gene comes the end of the CDR3, since the read stops 3 residues before it. After removal of 6 bases from V and 3 bases from J, the junction contained 9 bases not matched to a gene. The CDR3 totals 15 residues. The germline CDR1 and CDR2 sequences are SNHLY and FYNNEI.

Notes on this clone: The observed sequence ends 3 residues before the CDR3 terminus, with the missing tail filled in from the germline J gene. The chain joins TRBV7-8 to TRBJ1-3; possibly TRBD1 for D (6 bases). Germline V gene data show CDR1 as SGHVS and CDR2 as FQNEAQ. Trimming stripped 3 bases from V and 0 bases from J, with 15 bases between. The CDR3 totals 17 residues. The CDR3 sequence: CASSFQTGFYSGNTIYF. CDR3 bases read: TGTGCCAGCAGCTTTCAGACAGGATTCTACTCTGGAAACACC.

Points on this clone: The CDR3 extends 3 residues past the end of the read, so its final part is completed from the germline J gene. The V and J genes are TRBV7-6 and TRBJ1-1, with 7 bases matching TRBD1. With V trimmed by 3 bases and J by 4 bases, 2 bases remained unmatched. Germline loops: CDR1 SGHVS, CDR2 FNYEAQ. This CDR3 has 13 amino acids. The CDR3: CASSFQGGTEAFF. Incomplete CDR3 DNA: TGTGCCAGCAGCTTTCAGGGGGGCACTGAA. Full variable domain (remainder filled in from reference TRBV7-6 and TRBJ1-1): GAGVSQSPRYKVTKRGQDVALRCDPISGHVSLYWYRQALGQGPEFLTYFNYEAQQDKSGLPNDRFSAERPEGSISTLTIQRTEQRDSAMYRCASSFQGGTEAFFGQGTRLTVV.

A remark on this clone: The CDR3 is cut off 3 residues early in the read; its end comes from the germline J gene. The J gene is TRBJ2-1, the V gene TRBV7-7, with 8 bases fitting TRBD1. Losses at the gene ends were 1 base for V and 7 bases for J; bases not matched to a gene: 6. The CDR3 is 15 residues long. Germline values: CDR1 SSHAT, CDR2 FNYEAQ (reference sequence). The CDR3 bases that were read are TGTGCCAGCAGCTTAGGGACAGGGCCCGGGAATGAG. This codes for CASSLGTGPGNE. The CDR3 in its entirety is CASSLGTGPGNEQFF. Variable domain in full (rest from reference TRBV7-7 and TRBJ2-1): GAGVSQSPRYKVTKRGQDVTLRCDPISSHATLYWYQQALGQGPEFLTYFNYEAQPDKSGLPSDRFSAERPEGSISTLTIQRTEQRDSAMYRCASSLGTGPGNEQFFGPGTRLTVL.

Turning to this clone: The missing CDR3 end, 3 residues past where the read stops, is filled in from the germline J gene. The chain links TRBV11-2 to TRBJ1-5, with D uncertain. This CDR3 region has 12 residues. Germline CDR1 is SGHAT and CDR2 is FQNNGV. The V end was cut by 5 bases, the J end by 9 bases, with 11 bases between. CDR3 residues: CASSTWAGPQHF. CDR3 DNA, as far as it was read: TGTGCCAGCAGCACCTGGGCCGGGCCC. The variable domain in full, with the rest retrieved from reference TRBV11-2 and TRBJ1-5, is EAGVAQSPRYKIIEKRQSVAFWCNPISGHATLYWYQQILGQGPKLLIQFQNNGVVDDSQLPKDRFSAERLKGVDSTLKIQPAKLEDSAVYLCASSTWAGPQHFGDGTRLSIL.